The source of this T cell receptor beta chain is a study of tumor-infiltrating lymphocytes in primary liver carcinoma. Study in general: Spanning 4.2 to 10 cm, the tumors were T1-T3 N0M0. Study findings and constraints: Blood trailed tumors significantly in top-250-clone fraction (p = 0.039). Pairs of tumor regions overlapped more than tumor-adjacent and tumor-blood pairs did.

The investigators made TCR beta cDNA from approximately 0.5 ug total RNA, using a constant-region primer. Investigators got TCR beta libraries out of three nested multiplex PCR rounds, done with slightly modified ARM-PCR. TRBV1-TRBV30 forward primers and a C-beta reverse primer were used in the first two PCR rounds, which each ran for 9 to 10 cycles. In TCRdb, the multiplex PCR reads were re-called with MiXCR into one record per CDR3 protein. The sample consists of approximately 330,000 distinct CDR3 sequences, approximately 65% of them appearing once. The CDR3 covers 17 residues. The germline gives CDR1 SGHAT, CDR2 FQNNGV. As to this clonotype: No antigen is known for it. One end of the junction fails to match germline, which may point to a read error.

RNA was extracted from whole blood without cell sorting, alongside germline DNA. This clonotype originated in a man aged 40-50 years with primary liver carcinoma and hepatitis B virus infection. What was sequenced was peripheral blood. The chain couples TRBV11-2 to TRBJ2-6; a weak D match, TRBD1 (6 bases). The DNA for the CDR3 is TGCGCCAGCAGCCACGACACAGGGAGCTCTGGGGCCAACGTCCTGACTTTC. Amino acids: CASSHDTGSSGANVLTF.